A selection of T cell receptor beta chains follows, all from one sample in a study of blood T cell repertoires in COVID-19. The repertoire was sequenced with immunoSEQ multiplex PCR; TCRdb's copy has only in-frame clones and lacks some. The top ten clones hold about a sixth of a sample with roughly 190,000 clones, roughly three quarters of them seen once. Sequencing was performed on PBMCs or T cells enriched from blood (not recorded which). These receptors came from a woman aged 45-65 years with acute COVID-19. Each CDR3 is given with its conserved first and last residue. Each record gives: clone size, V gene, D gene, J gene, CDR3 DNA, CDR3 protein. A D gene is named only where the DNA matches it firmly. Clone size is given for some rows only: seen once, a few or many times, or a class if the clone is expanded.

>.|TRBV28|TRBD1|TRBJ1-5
TGTGCCAGCCGTCGGGGGGACAGGGGTAGCAATCAGCCCCAGCATTTT
CASRRGDRGSNQPQHF
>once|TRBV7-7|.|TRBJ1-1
TGTGCTAGCAGCCCGCTGTTGTCAGGGAACACTGAAGCTTTCTTT
CASSPLLSGNTEAFF
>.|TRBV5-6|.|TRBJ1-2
TGTGCCAGCAGCTTGTTTAACAGCAGACATGGCTACACCTTC
CASSLFNSRHGYTF
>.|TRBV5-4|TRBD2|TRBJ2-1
TGTGCCAGCAGCCTAACGGGGGGTTCCTACAATGAGCAGTTCTTC
CASSLTGGSYNEQFF
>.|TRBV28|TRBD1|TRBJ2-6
TGTGCCACCATTAAAGGGACAGGGGGGTCTGGGGCCAACGTCCTGACTTTC
CATIKGTGGSGANVLTF
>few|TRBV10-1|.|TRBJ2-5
TGCGCCAGCAGTGATAACAGCCTGGGGGGGACCCAGTACTTC
CASSDNSLGGTQYF
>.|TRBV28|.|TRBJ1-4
TGTGCCAGCAGTTTAGGGCCAACTAATGAAAAACTGTTTTTT
CASSLGPTNEKLFF
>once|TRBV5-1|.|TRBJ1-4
TGCGCCAGCAGCTACAGGCCCCGCGGGGAAGGTGAAAAACTGTTTTTT
CASSYRPRGEGEKLFF
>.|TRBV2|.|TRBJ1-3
TGTGCCAGCAGTGAGGCGGCGTACTCTGGAAACACCATATATTTT
CASSEAAYSGNTIYF
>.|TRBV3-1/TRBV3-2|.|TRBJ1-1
TGTGCCAGCAGTCCAGGGCCACAGGGTCCAGCTTTCTTT
CASSPGPQGPAFF
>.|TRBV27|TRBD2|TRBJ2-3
TGTGCCAGCAGTTTTGGTAGCGGGGTCACAGATACGCAGTATTTT
CASSFGSGVTDTQYF
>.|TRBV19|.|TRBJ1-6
TGTGCCAGTAACCGATTATCGGGTAATTCACCCCTCCACTTT
CASNRLSGNSPLHF
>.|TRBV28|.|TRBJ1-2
TGTGCCAGCAGCCTCCCCTCTCTCGACTATGGCTACACCTTC
CASSLPSLDYGYTF
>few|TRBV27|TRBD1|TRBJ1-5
TGTGCCAGCAGTCCCTACACAGGGGATGGGAATAGCAATCAGCCCCAGCATTTT
CASSPYTGDGNSNQPQHF
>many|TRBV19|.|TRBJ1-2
TGTGCCAGTAGTATCCAGGGCTTTAACTATGGCTACACCTTC
CASSIQGFNYGYTF
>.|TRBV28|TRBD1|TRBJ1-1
TGTGCCAGCAGTAAGAATTTCGGGACAGCGAACACTGAAGCTTTCTTT
CASSKNFGTANTEAFF
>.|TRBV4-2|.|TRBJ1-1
TGTGCCAGCAGCCAAGATCGAGATGCGTTCGTCGCTGAAGCTTTCTTT
CASSQDRDAFVAEAFF
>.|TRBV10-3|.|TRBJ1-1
TGTGCCATCAGAGAGACCCGCGACACTGAAGCTTTCTTT
CAIRETRDTEAFF
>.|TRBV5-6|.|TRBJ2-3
TGTGCCAGCAGCTTCTACCGGGACACGAGCACAGATACGCAGTATTTT
CASSFYRDTSTDTQYF
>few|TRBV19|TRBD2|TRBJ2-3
TGTGCCAGTAGCTCAACTAGCGGGGGCTCCGCAGATACGCAGTATTTT
CASSSTSGGSADTQYF
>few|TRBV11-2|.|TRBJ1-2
TGTGCCAGCAGCTTAGGGGGCGGCTACACCTTC
CASSLGGGYTF
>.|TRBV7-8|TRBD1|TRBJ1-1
TGTGCCAGCAGCAATAGACAGGGGGCGAACACTGAAGCTTTCTTT
CASSNRQGANTEAFF
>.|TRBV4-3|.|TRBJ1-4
TGCGCCAGCAGCCATCGGGGTAATGAAAAACTGTTTTTT
CASSHRGNEKLFF
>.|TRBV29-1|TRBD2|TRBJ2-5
TGCAGCGTTACTCAGCCACTAGCGGGGCCTGGGGAGACCCAGTACTTC
CSVTQPLAGPGETQYF
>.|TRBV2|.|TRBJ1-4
TGTGCCAGCAGTCGGGCAACTAGGGAAAAACTGTTTTTT
CASSRATREKLFF
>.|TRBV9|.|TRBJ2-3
TGTGCCAGCAGCGACAGCGGACAGACTAGCACAGATACGCAGTATTTT
CASSDSGQTSTDTQYF
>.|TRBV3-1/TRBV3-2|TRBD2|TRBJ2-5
TGTGCCAGCAGCCCTTGGTCTAGCGGGGACCAAGAGACCCAGTACTTC
CASSPWSSGDQETQYF
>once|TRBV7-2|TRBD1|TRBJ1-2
TGTGCCAGCAGCTATAAATCCGGGACAGGGTCGGTGAGCTATGGCTACACCTTC
CASSYKSGTGSVSYGYTF
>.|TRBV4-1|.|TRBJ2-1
TGCGCCAGCAGCCCCCAAAGGTCGGGATCCTACAATGAGCAGTTCTTC
CASSPQRSGSYNEQFF
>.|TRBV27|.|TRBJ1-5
TGTGCCAGCAGCCCGAAAGGGGCCGGGCAGCCCCAGCATTTT
CASSPKGAGQPQHF
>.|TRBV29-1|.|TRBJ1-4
TGCAGCGCGATAACAGGAAGATTGAATGAAAAACTGTTTTTT
CSAITGRLNEKLFF
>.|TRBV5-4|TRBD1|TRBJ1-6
TGTGCCAGCAGCTCCCCAACGACAGGGAGAAATTCACCCCTCCACTTT
CASSSPTTGRNSPLHF
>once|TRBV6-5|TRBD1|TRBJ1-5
TGTGCCGTAAGACAGGGGACCTTAGGGCAGCCCCAGCATTTT
CAVRQGTLGQPQHF
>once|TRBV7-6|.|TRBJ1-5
TGTGCCAGCAGCTTGCAGAGCAATCAGCCCCAGCATTTT
CASSLQSNQPQHF
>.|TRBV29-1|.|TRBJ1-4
TGCAGCGTTAAGGAGGGAGGGGGTGAAAAACTGTTTTTT
CSVKEGGGEKLFF
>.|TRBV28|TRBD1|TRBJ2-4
TGTGCCAGCAGCGGACAGGGTTCGAACATTCAGTACTTC
CASSGQGSNIQYF
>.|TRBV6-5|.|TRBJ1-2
TGTGCCAGCAGCCAAACAGGGATCTATGGCTACACCTTC
CASSQTGIYGYTF
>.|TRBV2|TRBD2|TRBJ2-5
TGTGCCAGCAGTACCCCACTAGCGGGGGGGCCGGAGACCCAGTACTTC
CASSTPLAGGPETQYF
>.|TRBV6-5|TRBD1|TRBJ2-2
TGTGCCAGCAGCCGGACAGGGAACACCGGGGAGCTGTTTTTT
CASSRTGNTGELFF
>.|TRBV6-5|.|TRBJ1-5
TGTGCCAGCAGTTACGGTCCCGGTCAGCCCCAGCATTTT
CASSYGPGQPQHF
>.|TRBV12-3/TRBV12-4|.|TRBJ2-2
TGTGCCAGCACCAGGGGGGCGACCGGGGAGCTGTTTTTT
CASTRGATGELFF
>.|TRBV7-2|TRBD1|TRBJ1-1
TGTGCCAGCAGCCCGCCGGATTCGGGACAGGGCACTGAAGCTTTCTTT
CASSPPDSGQGTEAFF
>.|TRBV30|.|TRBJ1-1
TGTGCCTGGAGTAAGACAGCGAACACTGAAGCTTTCTTT
CAWSKTANTEAFF
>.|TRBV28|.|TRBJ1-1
TGTGCCAGCAGTTTGGGTCCGGGACTTTGGGGAGCTTTCTTT
CASSLGPGLWGAFF
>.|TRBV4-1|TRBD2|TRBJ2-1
TGCGCCAGCAGCCAAGACCCTAGCGGTTACAATGAGCAGTTCTTC
CASSQDPSGYNEQFF
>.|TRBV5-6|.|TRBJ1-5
TGTGCCAGCAGCTTGGGAGTTCAGGGAATAGATCAGCCCCAGCATTTT
CASSLGVQGIDQPQHF
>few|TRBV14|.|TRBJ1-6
TGTGCCAGCAGCCAGGGCCGGGACTATTCACCCCTCCACTTT
CASSQGRDYSPLHF